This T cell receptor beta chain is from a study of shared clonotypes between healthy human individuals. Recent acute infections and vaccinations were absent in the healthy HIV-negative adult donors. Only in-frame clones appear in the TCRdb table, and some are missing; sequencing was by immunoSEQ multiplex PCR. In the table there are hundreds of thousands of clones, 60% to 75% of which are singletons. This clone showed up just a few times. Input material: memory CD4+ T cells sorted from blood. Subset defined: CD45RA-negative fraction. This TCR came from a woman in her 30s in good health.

The CDR3 coding sequence is TGTGCCAGCAGCTTGTCCCGGAGCTCCTACAATGAGCAGTTCTTC. Translation: CASSLSRSSYNEQFF. The rearrangement joins TRBV5-8 to TRBJ2-1; D uncertain. Germline V lookup: CDR1 SGHTS, CDR2 YDEGEE. The CDR3 extends over 15 amino acids. The V gene lost 1 base and the J gene lost 0 bases, with 8 bases spanning the gap.